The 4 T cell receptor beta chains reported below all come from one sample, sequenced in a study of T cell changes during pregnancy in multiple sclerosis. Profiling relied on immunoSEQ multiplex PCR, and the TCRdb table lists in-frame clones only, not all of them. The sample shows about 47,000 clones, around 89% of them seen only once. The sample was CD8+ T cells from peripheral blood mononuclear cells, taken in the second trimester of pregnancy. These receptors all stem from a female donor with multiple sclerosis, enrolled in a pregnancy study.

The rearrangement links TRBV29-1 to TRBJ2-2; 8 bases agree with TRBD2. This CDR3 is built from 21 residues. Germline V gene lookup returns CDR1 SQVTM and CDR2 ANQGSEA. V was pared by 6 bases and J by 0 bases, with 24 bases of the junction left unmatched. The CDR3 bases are TGCAGCGTCCTCGACCCCGCAGCGGGGGCCGATCCCTTCTCGAACACCGGGGAGCTGTTTTTT. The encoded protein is CSVLDPAAGADPFSNTGELFF.

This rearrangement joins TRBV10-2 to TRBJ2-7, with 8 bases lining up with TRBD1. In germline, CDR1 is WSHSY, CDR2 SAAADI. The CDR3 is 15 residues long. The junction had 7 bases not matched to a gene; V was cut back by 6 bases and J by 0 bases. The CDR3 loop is CASRPDRGGSYEQYF. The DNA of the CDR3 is TGCGCCAGCAGGCCAGACAGGGGAGGCTCCTACGAGCAGTACTTC.

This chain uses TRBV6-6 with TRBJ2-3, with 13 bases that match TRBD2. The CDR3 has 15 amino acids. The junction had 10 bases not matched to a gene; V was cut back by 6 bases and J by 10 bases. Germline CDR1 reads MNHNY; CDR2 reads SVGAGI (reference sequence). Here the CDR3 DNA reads TGTGCCAGCAGCGAGACTAGCGGGGGGTTTTATCCGCAGTATTTT. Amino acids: CASSETSGGFYPQYF.

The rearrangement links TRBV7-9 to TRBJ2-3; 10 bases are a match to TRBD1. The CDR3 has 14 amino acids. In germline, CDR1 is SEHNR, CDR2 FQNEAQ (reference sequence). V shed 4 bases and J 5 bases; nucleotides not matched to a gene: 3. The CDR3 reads CASSSDRGLDTQYF. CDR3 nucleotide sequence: TGTGCCAGCAGCTCCGACAGGGGGCTAGATACGCAGTATTTT.